The present TCR beta chain was sequenced within a study of T cells in Graves' hyperthyroidism and ophthalmopathy. TCR beta CDR3 region amplification was performed from RNA transcripts. First-round RT-PCR with HTBI primers amplified the TCR CDR3 region. TCRdb itself ran the multiplex PCR reads through MiXCR, one entry per CDR3 protein. This table holds nearly 750,000 distinct CDR3 sequences, over 35% found once. Losses at the gene ends were 5 bases for V and 0 bases for J; bases not matched to a gene: 8. Germline CDR1 is MDHEN and CDR2 is SYDVKM. The CDR3 runs 16 residues. This receptor was taken from a woman in her forties with Graves' hyperthyroidism. V and J are TRBV28 and TRBJ1-1; 8 nucleotides align to TRBD1. Sequencing was carried out using blood. The CDR3: CASSPGQALMNTEAFF. CDR3 in DNA: TGTGCCAGCAGTCCGGGACAGGCGTTGATGAACACTGAAGCTTTCTTT.